This entry features one T cell receptor beta chain sequence. The target antigen is unknown. TCRdb re-analysed the reads in MiXCR, keeping a single row per CDR3 protein. The sample holds approximately 160,000 distinct CDR3 sequences; over 15% are singletons and the top ten take 18%. The data originate from a study of T cell repertoires in cytomegalovirus infection. Background on the study: Carrying CMV and the relevant HLA type showed in public TCR beta signatures.

Regarding the study as a whole: Pooled public TCR beta family frequency picked out CMV carriers with the relevant HLA. HLA-C-restricted CMV clonotypes gave the most frequent clonotype in two of eight donors.

The sequenced material came from CD8+ T cells from PBMCs. This TCR came from a human donor in good health (CMV status not recorded). Some clones in this sample may be carry-over from other donors' samples.

As DNA, the CDR3 is TGTGCCAGCAGCTCCCTCGCTGGACTAGCGGGAGAAGTTAGTCAAGATACGCAGTATTTT. This sequence encodes CASSSLAGLAGEVSQDTQYF. The chain links TRBV5-4 to TRBJ2-3; 13 bases agree with TRBD2. The CDR3 totals 20 residues. CDR1 SGHNT and CDR2 YYREEE come from the germline V gene (reference sequence). With 3 bases clipped from V and 5 bases from J, the junction kept 18 bases outside the gene matches.